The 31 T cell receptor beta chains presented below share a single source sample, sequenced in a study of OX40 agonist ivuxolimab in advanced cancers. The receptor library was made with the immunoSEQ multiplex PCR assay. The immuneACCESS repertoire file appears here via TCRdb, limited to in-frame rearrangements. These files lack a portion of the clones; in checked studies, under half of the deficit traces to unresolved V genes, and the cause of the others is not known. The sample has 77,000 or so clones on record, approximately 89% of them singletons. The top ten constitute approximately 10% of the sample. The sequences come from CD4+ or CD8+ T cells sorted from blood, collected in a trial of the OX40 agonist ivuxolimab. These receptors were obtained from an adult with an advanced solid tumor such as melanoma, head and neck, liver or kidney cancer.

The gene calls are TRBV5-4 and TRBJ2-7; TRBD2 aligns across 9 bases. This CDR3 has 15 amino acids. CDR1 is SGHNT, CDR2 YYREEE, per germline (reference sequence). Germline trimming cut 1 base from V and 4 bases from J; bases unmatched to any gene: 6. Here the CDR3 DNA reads TGTGCCAGCAGCTTGAGTAGCGGGAGATCGTACGAGCAGTACTTC. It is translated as CASSLSSGRSYEQYF.

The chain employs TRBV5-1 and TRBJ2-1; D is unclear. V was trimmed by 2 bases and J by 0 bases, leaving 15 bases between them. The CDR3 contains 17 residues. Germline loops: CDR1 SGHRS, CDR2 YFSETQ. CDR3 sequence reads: CASSLRSAGSSYNEQFF. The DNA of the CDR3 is TGCGCCAGCAGCTTAAGGAGCGCAGGAAGCTCCTACAATGAGCAGTTCTTC.

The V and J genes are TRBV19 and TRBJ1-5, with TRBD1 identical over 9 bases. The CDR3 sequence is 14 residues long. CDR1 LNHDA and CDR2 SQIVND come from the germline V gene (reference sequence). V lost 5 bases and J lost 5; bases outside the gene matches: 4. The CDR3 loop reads CASSPGTGYQPQHF. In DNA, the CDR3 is TGTGCCAGTAGTCCGGGGACAGGGTATCAGCCCCAGCATTTT.

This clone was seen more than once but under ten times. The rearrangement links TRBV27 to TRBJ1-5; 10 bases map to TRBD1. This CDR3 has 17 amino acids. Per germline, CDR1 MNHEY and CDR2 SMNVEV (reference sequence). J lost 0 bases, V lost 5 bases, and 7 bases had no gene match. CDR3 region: CASSDRGPIYSNQPQHF. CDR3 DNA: TGTGCCAGCAGTGACAGGGGGCCTATCTATAGCAATCAGCCCCAGCATTTT.

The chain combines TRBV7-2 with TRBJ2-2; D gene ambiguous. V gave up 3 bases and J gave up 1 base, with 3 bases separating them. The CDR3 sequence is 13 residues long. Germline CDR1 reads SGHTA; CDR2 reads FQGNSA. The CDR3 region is CASSFENTGELFF. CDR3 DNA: TGTGCCAGCAGCTTCGAGAACACCGGGGAGCTGTTTTTT.

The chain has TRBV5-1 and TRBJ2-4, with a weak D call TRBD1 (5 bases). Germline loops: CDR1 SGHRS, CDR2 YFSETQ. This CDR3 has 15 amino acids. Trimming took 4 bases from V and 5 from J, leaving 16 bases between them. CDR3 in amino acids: CASSDPARAQNIQYF. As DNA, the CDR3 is TGCGCCAGCAGCGATCCAGCCAGGGCCCAAAACATTCAGTACTTC.

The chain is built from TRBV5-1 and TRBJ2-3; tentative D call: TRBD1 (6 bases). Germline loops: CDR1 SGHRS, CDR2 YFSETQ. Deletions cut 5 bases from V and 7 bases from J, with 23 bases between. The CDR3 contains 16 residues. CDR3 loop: CASRIQTGRTQYTQYF. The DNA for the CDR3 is TGCGCCAGCAGGATTCAGACAGGCCGCACCCAGTATACGCAGTATTTT.

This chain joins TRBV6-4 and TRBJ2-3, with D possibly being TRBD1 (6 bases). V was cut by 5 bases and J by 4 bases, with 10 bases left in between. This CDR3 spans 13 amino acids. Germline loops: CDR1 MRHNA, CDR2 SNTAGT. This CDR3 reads CASSPQGSDTQYF. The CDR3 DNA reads TGTGCCAGCAGTCCACAGGGCTCAGATACGCAGTATTTT.

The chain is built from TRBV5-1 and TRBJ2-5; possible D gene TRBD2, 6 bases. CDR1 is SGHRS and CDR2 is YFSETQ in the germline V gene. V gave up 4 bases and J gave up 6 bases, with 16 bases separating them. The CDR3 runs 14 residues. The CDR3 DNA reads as TGCGCCAGCAGCCCACAGCTGACTAGAAAGACCCAGTACTTC. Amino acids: CASSPQLTRKTQYF.

As DNA, the CDR3 is TGTGCCAGTAGTAGACAGGGTACGGCTAATGAAAAACTGTTTTTT. Its protein is CASSRQGTANEKLFF. The chain recombines TRBV19 with TRBJ1-4; 7 bases line up with TRBD1. Germline V gene lookup returns CDR1 LNHDA and CDR2 SQIVND (reference sequence). V shed 4 bases and J 3 bases; nucleotides not matched to a gene: 5. This CDR3 has 15 amino acids.

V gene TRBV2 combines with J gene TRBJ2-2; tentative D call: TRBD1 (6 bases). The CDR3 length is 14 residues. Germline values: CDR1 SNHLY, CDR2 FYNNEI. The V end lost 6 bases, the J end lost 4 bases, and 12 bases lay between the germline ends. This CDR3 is CASRPTGITGELFF. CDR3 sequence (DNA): TGTGCCAGCAGACCCACAGGGATCACCGGGGAGCTGTTTTTT. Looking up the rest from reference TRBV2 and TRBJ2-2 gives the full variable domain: EPEVTQTPSHQVTQMGQEVILRCVPISNHLYFYWYRQILGQKVEFLVSFYNNEISEKSEIFDDQFSVERPDGSNFTLKIRSTKLEDSAMYFCASRPTGITGELFFGEGSRLTVL.

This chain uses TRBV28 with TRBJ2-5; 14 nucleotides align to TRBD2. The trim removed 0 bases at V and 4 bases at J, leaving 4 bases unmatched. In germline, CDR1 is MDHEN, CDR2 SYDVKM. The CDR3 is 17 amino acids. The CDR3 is CASSLWGTSGSRETQYF. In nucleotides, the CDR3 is TGTGCCAGCAGTTTATGGGGGACTAGCGGGAGCAGAGAGACCCAGTACTTC.

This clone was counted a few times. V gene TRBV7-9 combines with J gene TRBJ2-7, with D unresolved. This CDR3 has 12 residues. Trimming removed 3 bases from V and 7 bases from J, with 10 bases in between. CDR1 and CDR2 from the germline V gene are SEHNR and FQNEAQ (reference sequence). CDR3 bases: TGTGCCAGCAGCTTTGTTGTGGGGGAGCAGTACTTC. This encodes CASSFVVGEQYF.

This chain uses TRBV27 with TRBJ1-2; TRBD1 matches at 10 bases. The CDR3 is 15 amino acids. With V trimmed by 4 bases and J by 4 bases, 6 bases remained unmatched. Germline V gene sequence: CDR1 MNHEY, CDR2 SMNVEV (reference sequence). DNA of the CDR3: TGTGCCAGCAGTTATCGACAGGGGGCGGCCTATGGCTACACCTTC. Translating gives CASSYRQGAAYGYTF.

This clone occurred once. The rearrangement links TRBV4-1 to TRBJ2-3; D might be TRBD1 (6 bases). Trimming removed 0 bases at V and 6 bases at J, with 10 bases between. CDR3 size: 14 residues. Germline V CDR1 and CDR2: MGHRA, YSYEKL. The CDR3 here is CASSQDPRGDTQYF. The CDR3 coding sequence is TGCGCCAGCAGCCAAGACCCGAGGGGGGATACGCAGTATTTT.

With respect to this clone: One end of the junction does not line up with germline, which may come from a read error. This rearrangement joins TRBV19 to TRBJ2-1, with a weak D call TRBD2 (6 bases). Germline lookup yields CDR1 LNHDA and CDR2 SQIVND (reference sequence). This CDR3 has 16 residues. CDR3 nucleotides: TGTGCCAGTAGAGGTAGGACCGGGACTGCCTATAATGAGCAGTTCTTC. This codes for CASRGRTGTAYNEQFF.

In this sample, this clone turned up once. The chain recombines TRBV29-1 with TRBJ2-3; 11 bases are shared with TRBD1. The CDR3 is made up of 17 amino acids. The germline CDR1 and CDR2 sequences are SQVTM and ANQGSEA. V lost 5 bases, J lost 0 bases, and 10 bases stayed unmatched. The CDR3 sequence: CSVPGQGGWWSTDTQYF. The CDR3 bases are TGCAGCGTTCCGGGACAGGGGGGGTGGTGGAGCACAGATACGCAGTATTTT.

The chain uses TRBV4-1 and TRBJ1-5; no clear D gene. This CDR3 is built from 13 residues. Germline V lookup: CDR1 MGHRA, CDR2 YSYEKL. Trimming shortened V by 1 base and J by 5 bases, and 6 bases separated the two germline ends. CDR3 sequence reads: CASSQADDQPQHF. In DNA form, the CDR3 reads TGCGCCAGCAGCCAAGCAGACGATCAGCCCCAGCATTTT.

The CDR3: CASSRARGQFTGELFF. The CDR3 DNA follows: TGTGCCAGCAGCCGAGCGAGGGGGCAGTTCACCGGGGAGCTGTTTTTT. J is TRBJ2-2 and V is TRBV7-2; TRBD1 matches 7 bases. Germline V gene data show CDR1 as SGHTA and CDR2 as FQGNSA. This CDR3 region has 16 residues. V gave up 5 bases and J gave up 4 bases; unmatched junction bases: 10.

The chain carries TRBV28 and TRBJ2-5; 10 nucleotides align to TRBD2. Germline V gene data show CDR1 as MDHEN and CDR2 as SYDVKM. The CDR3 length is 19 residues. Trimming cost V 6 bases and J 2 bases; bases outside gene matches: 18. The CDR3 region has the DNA TGTGCCAGCAGCCCTAGTCCCCTCCTAGCGGGAGCGGATCAAGAGACCCAGTACTTC. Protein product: CASSPSPLLAGADQETQYF.

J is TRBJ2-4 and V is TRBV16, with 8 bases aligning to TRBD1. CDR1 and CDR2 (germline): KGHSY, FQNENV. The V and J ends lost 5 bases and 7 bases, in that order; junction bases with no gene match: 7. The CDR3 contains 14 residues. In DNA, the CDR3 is TGTGCCAGCAGCTCAACAGGGGGATGGAACATTCAGTACTTC. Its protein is CASSSTGGWNIQYF.

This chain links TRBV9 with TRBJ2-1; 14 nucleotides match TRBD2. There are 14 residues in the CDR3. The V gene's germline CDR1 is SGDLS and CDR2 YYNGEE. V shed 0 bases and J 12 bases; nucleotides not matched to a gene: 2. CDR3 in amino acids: CASSVGGLAGVQFF. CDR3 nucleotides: TGTGCCAGCAGCGTAGGGGGACTAGCGGGGGTGCAGTTCTTC.

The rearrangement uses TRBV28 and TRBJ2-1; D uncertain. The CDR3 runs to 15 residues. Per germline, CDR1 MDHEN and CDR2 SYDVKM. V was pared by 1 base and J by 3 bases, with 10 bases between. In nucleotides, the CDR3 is TGTGCCAGCAGTTTATCAGCCCACTACTACAATGAGCAGTTCTTC. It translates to CASSLSAHYYNEQFF.

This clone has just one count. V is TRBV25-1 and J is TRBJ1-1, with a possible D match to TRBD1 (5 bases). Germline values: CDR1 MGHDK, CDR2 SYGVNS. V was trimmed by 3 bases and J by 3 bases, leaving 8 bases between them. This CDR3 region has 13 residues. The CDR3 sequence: CASSDFRDTEAFF. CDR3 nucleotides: TGTGCCAGCAGTGATTTCAGGGACACTGAAGCTTTCTTT.

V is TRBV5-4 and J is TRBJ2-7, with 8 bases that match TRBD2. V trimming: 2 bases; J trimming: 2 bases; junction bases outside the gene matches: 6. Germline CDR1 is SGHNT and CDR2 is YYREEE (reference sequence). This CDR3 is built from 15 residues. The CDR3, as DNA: TGTGCCAGCAGCTTCAGAGCGGGGGCGACCTACGAGCAGTACTTC. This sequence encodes CASSFRAGATYEQYF. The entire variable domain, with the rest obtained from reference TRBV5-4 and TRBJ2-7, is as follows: ETGVTQSPTHLIKTRGQQVTLRCSSQSGHNTVSWYQQALGQGPQFIFQYYREEENGRGNFPPRFSGLQFPNYSSELNVNALELDDSALYLCASSFRAGATYEQYFGPGTRLTVT.

CDR3 DNA: TGCGCCAGCACCCGAGAAGGGGGCGGTCCCCTGGATACGCAGTATTTT. Translating it yields CASTREGGGPLDTQYF. V usage is TRBV4-1 and J usage is TRBJ2-3, with 7 nucleotides matching TRBD1. The CDR3 runs to 16 residues. Germline CDR1 MGHRA, CDR2 YSYEKL. V lost 7 bases to trimming and J lost 6 bases; unmatched junction nucleotides: 16.

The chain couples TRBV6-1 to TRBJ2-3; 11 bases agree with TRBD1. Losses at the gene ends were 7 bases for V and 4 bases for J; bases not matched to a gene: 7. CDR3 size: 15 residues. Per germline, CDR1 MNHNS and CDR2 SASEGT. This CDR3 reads CASTGQGASADTQYF. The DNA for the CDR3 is TGTGCCAGCACCGGACAGGGGGCTAGCGCAGATACGCAGTATTTT.

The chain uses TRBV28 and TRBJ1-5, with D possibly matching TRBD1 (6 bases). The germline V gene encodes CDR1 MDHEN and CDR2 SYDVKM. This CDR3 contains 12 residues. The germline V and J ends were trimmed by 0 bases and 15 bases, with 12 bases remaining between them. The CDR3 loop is CASSLWSDSAHF. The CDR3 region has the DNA TGTGCCAGCAGTTTATGGTCGGACAGTGCGCATTTT.

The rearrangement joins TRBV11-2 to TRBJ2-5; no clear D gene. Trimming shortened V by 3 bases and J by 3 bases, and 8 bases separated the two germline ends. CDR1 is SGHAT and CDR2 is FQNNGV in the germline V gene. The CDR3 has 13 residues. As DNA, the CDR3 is TGTGCCAGCAGCTTTTGGGCAGAAGAGACCCAGTACTTC. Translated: CASSFWAEETQYF.

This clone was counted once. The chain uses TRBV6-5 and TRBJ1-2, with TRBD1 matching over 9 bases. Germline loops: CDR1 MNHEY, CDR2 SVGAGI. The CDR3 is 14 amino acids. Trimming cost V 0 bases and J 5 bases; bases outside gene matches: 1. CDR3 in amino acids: CASSYSTGGYGYTF. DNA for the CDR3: TGTGCCAGCAGTTACTCGACAGGGGGGTATGGCTACACCTTC.

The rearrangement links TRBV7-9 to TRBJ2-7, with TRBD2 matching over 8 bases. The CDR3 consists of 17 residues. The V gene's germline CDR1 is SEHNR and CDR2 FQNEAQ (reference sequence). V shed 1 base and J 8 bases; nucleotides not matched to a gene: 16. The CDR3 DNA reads TGTGCCAGCAGCTTAGAGGGGAGCGGGAGCGAAGAAGCGAAGCAGTACTTC. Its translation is CASSLEGSGSEEAKQYF.